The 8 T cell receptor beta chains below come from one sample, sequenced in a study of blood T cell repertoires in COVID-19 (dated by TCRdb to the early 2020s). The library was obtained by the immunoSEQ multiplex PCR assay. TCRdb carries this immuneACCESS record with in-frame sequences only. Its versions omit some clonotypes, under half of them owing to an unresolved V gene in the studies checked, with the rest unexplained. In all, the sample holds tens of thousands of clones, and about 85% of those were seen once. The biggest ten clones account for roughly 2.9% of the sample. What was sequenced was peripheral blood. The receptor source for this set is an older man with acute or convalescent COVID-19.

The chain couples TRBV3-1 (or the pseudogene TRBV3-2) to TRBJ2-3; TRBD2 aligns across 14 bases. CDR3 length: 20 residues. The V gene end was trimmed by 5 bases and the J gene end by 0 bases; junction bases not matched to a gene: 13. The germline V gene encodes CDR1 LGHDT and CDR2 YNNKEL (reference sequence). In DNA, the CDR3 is TGTGCCAGCAGCAAGGGGGGACTAGCGGGAGTGAGACCTAGCACAGATACGCAGTATTTT. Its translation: CASSKGGLAGVRPSTDTQYF.

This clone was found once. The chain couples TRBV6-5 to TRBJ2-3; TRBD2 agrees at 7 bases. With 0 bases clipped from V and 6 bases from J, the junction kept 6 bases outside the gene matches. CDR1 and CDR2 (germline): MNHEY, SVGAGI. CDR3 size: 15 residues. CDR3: CASSYSFGGWDTQYF. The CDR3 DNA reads TGTGCCAGCAGTTACTCGTTCGGGGGGTGGGATACGCAGTATTTT.

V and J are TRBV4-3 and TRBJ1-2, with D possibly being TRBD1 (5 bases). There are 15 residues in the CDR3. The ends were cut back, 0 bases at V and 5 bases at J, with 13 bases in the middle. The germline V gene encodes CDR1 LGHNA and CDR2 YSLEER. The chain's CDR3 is CASSQDVQGGYGYTF. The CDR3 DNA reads TGCGCCAGCAGCCAAGATGTTCAGGGAGGGTATGGCTACACCTTC.

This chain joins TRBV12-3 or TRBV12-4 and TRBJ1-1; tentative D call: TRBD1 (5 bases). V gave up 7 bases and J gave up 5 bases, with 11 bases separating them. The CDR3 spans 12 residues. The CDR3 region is CASNAGRTEAFF. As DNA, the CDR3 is TGTGCCAGCAACGCAGGGCGTACTGAAGCTTTCTTT.

Written as DNA, the CDR3 is TGTGCCTCCGCGACAGGGTCTAACTATGGCTACACCTTC. It is translated as CASATGSNYGYTF. V gene TRBV27 combines with J gene TRBJ1-2, with 7 bases lining up with TRBD1. CDR3 size: 13 residues. Germline lookup yields CDR1 MNHEY and CDR2 SMNVEV (reference sequence). The V segment lost 11 bases and the J segment 0 bases; nucleotides outside the gene matches: 6.

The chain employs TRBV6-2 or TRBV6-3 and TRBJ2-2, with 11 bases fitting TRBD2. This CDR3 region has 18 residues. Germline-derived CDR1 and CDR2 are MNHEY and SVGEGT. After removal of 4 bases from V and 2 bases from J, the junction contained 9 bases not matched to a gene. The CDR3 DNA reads TGTGCCAGCAGTTTCCCGGCTAGCGGGAGGAAAAACACCGGGGAGCTGTTTTTT. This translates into CASSFPASGRKNTGELFF.

DNA for the CDR3: TGTGCCAGCAGTTACCGGGGAGTCGCGAACACCGGGGAGCTGTTTTTT. It codes for CASSYRGVANTGELFF. The chain has TRBV6-5 and TRBJ2-2; D perhaps matches TRBD2 (5 bases). V lost 2 bases and J 0 bases, leaving 10 bases between the germline ends. The CDR3 is 16 residues long. Germline-derived CDR1 and CDR2 are MNHEY and SVGAGI.

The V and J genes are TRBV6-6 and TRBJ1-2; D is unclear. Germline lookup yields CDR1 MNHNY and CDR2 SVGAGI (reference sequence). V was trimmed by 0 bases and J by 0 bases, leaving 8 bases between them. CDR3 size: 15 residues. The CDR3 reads CASSYSRATNYGYTF. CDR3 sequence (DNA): TGTGCCAGCAGTTACTCGAGAGCAACTAACTATGGCTACACCTTC.